A selection of T cell receptor beta chains follows, all from one sample in a study of shared clonotypes between healthy human individuals. Clones were sequenced by immunoSEQ multiplex PCR, and TCRdb holds only the in-frame ones, with some missing. The sample includes millions of clones, around 93% of them seen just once. The sequenced material came from naive CD8+ T cells from PBMCs. These receptors came from a man aged 18 to 30 in good health. Some clones in this sample may be carry-over from other donors' samples. Each CDR3 is given with its conserved first and last residue. A D gene is named only where the DNA matches it firmly. Clone size is given for some rows only: seen once, a few or many times, or a class if the clone is expanded.

J gene: TRBJ1-1
clone size: NA
D gene: TRBD1
V gene: TRBV9
CDR3 DNA: TGTGCCAGCAGCGATGACAGGGCGAACACTGAAGCTTTCTTT
CDR3 protein: CASSDDRANTEAFF

J gene: TRBJ1-2
clone size: NA
D gene: NA
V gene: TRBV5-1
CDR3 DNA: TGCGCCAGCTCGGGGGCCTATGGCTACACCTTC
CDR3 protein: CASSGAYGYTF

J gene: TRBJ2-7
clone size: NA
D gene: TRBD1
V gene: TRBV28
CDR3 DNA: TGTGCCAGCAGTTCGGATGGACAGGGCGGCTACGAGCAGTACTTC
CDR3 protein: CASSSDGQGGYEQYF

J gene: TRBJ2-7
clone size: once
D gene: NA
V gene: TRBV4-3
CDR3 DNA: TGCGCCAGCAGCCAAGATGGAGGTTCCTACGAGCAGTACTTC
CDR3 protein: CASSQDGGSYEQYF

J gene: TRBJ2-1
clone size: NA
D gene: NA
V gene: TRBV7-8
CDR3 DNA: TGTGCCAGCAGCTTAGCTGAGATAAATCGGAATGAGCAGTTCTTC
CDR3 protein: CASSLAEINRNEQFF

J gene: TRBJ2-7
clone size: NA
D gene: NA
V gene: TRBV5-5
CDR3 DNA: TGTGCCAGCAGCTTATGGACACCCACCTACGAGCAGTACTTC
CDR3 protein: CASSLWTPTYEQYF

J gene: TRBJ2-7
clone size: NA
D gene: NA
V gene: TRBV27
CDR3 DNA: TGTGCCAGCAGTTTATCCGCTAGCTCTGCCTACGAGCAGTACTTC
CDR3 protein: CASSLSASSAYEQYF

J gene: TRBJ2-7
clone size: NA
D gene: TRBD2
V gene: TRBV9
CDR3 DNA: TGTGCCAGCAGCGAGAGGGGACTAGAGGGCTACGAGCAGTACTTC
CDR3 protein: CASSERGLEGYEQYF

J gene: TRBJ2-5
clone size: NA
D gene: TRBD1
V gene: TRBV28
CDR3 DNA: TGTGCCAGCAGTTTAAGAGGGATCGGAAGGGACAGGGGCCGCGGCAAAGAGACCCAGTACTTC
CDR3 protein: CASSLRGIGRDRGRGKETQYF

J gene: TRBJ2-4
clone size: NA
D gene: TRBD2
V gene: TRBV9
CDR3 DNA: TGTGCCAGCAGCGTCTTTGCGGGAGTAGCCAAAAACATTCAGTACTTC
CDR3 protein: CASSVFAGVAKNIQYF

J gene: TRBJ2-2
clone size: NA
D gene: NA
V gene: TRBV11-2
CDR3 DNA: TGTGCCAGCAGCCCAACTAGGGGGAGCACCGGGGAGCTGTTTTTT
CDR3 protein: CASSPTRGSTGELFF

J gene: TRBJ2-5
clone size: NA
D gene: NA
V gene: TRBV7-3
CDR3 DNA: TGTGCCAGCAGCTTAGGTCCGGGACCTAGTCAAGAGACCCAGTACTTC
CDR3 protein: CASSLGPGPSQETQYF

J gene: TRBJ2-1
clone size: NA
D gene: TRBD2
V gene: TRBV27
CDR3 DNA: TGTGCCAGCAGGGGGGGTCTAGCGGAGAGGGGTTACAATGAGCAGTTCTTC
CDR3 protein: CASRGGLAERGYNEQFF

J gene: TRBJ1-1
clone size: few
D gene: NA
V gene: TRBV29-1
CDR3 DNA: TGCAGCGTTCTCCCGGGTATGAACACTGAAGCTTTCTTT
CDR3 protein: CSVLPGMNTEAFF

J gene: TRBJ2-7
clone size: NA
D gene: NA
V gene: TRBV7-6
CDR3 DNA: TGTGCCAGCAGCTTGGGGGTGGGGCAGCCCTACGAGCAGTACTTC
CDR3 protein: CASSLGVGQPYEQYF

J gene: TRBJ1-2
clone size: NA
D gene: NA
V gene: TRBV7-9
CDR3 DNA: TGTGCCAGCAGCCTAAAGGCAGGGGAAAACTATGGCTACACCTTC
CDR3 protein: CASSLKAGENYGYTF

J gene: TRBJ2-3
clone size: NA
D gene: NA
V gene: TRBV4-1
CDR3 DNA: TGCGCCAGCAGCCAAGAAACGGGCCGAATCCTCACAGATACGCAGTATTTT
CDR3 protein: CASSQETGRILTDTQYF

J gene: TRBJ1-1
clone size: NA
D gene: NA
V gene: TRBV6-5
CDR3 DNA: TGTGCCAGCAGCTACCAGGGGTCTAACACTGAAGCTTTCTTT
CDR3 protein: CASSYQGSNTEAFF

J gene: TRBJ2-1
clone size: NA
D gene: NA
V gene: TRBV7-9
CDR3 DNA: TGTGCCAGCAGCTTATCCCTGACTAGACGGCCCTACAATGAGCAGTTCTTC
CDR3 protein: CASSLSLTRRPYNEQFF

J gene: TRBJ2-7
clone size: NA
D gene: TRBD2
V gene: TRBV6-5
CDR3 DNA: TGTGCCAGCAGTTACTTGGGGGAGGGCCTCCACGAGCAGTACTTC
CDR3 protein: CASSYLGEGLHEQYF

J gene: TRBJ2-3
clone size: NA
D gene: NA
V gene: TRBV28
CDR3 DNA: TGTGCCAGCAGTTTTTCAGGGGAGGGGGATACGCAGTATTTT
CDR3 protein: CASSFSGEGDTQYF

J gene: TRBJ2-7
clone size: NA
D gene: NA
V gene: TRBV2
CDR3 DNA: TGTGCCAGCACTGAGACACTGATCTCCTACGAGCAGTACTTC
CDR3 protein: CASTETLISYEQYF

J gene: TRBJ1-1
clone size: once
D gene: NA
V gene: TRBV25-1
CDR3 DNA: TGTGCCAGCAGTGACGGGCTCTCTGAAGCTTTCTTT
CDR3 protein: CASSDGLSEAFF

J gene: TRBJ2-7
clone size: NA
D gene: TRBD2
V gene: TRBV9
CDR3 DNA: TGTGCCAGCAGCGTAGGCGGGAGGGCCGACTACGAGCAGTACTTC
CDR3 protein: CASSVGGRADYEQYF

J gene: TRBJ2-7
clone size: NA
D gene: TRBD1
V gene: TRBV28
CDR3 DNA: TGTGCCAGCAGTTTGAAACTAGGGACAGGTGAATCCTACGAGCAGTACTTC
CDR3 protein: CASSLKLGTGESYEQYF

J gene: TRBJ2-2
clone size: NA
D gene: TRBD2
V gene: TRBV5-1
CDR3 DNA: TGCGCCAGCAGCTTCTCACTAGCGGGAGGTACCGGGGAGCTGTTTTTT
CDR3 protein: CASSFSLAGGTGELFF

J gene: TRBJ1-2
clone size: NA
D gene: NA
V gene: TRBV7-3
CDR3 DNA: TGTGCCAGCAGCTTAAACCCGGGGTATGGCTACACCTTC
CDR3 protein: CASSLNPGYGYTF

J gene: TRBJ2-5
clone size: NA
D gene: TRBD2
V gene: TRBV7-8
CDR3 DNA: TGTGCCAGCAGCTACCTAGGACTAGCGGGAGTAGGGGAGACCCAGTACTTC
CDR3 protein: CASSYLGLAGVGETQYF

J gene: TRBJ2-5
clone size: NA
D gene: TRBD2
V gene: TRBV7-2
CDR3 DNA: TGTGCCAGCAGCCCTTCCGGACTAGCTTCGGAGACCCAGTACTTC
CDR3 protein: CASSPSGLASETQYF

J gene: TRBJ2-3
clone size: NA
D gene: NA
V gene: TRBV7-6
CDR3 DNA: TGTGCCAGCAGCCCTTACGGGCCTCCAGGCACAGATACGCAGTATTTT
CDR3 protein: CASSPYGPPGTDTQYF

J gene: TRBJ2-5
clone size: once
D gene: NA
V gene: TRBV9
CDR3 DNA: TGTGCCAGCAGCGCGGGCAGGTCCGCTTTCGGGGAGACCCAGTACTTC
CDR3 protein: CASSAGRSAFGETQYF

J gene: TRBJ2-7
clone size: NA
D gene: NA
V gene: TRBV2
CDR3 DNA: TGTGCCATCGCTGGGAGGGGGGGGACCTACGAGCAGTACTTC
CDR3 protein: CAIAGRGGTYEQYF

J gene: TRBJ1-4
clone size: NA
D gene: NA
V gene: TRBV4-1
CDR3 DNA: TGCGCCAGCAGCCAACCGGTCCCGAATGAAAAACTGTTTTTT
CDR3 protein: CASSQPVPNEKLFF

J gene: TRBJ1-4
clone size: NA
D gene: NA
V gene: TRBV4-2
CDR3 DNA: TGTGCCAGCAGCCAGGGACCTGGGGATCATAGTGAAAAACTGTTTTTT
CDR3 protein: CASSQGPGDHSEKLFF

J gene: TRBJ2-5
clone size: NA
D gene: NA
V gene: TRBV7-9
CDR3 DNA: TGTGCCAGCAGTGTGGGAGGTCGGCTGGAGACCCAGTACTTC
CDR3 protein: CASSVGGRLETQYF

J gene: TRBJ1-5
clone size: NA
D gene: NA
V gene: TRBV4-3
CDR3 DNA: TGCGCCAGCAGCCAAGAGCGTGCAATAAGCAATCAGCCCCAGCATTTT
CDR3 protein: CASSQERAISNQPQHF

J gene: TRBJ1-5
clone size: NA
D gene: NA
V gene: TRBV5-8
CDR3 DNA: TGTGCCAGCAACGGAGTTTATAGCAATCAGCCCCAGCATTTT
CDR3 protein: CASNGVYSNQPQHF

J gene: TRBJ1-1
clone size: once
D gene: TRBD1
V gene: TRBV6-1
CDR3 DNA: TGTGCCAGCAGTGGGACAGGCGCCCCTGAAGCTTTCTTT
CDR3 protein: CASSGTGAPEAFF

J gene: TRBJ1-3
clone size: NA
D gene: TRBD1
V gene: TRBV5-1
CDR3 DNA: TGCGCCAGCAGCCCGATGGACAGGACTGGAAACACCATATATTTT
CDR3 protein: CASSPMDRTGNTIYF

J gene: TRBJ2-7
clone size: NA
D gene: TRBD1
V gene: TRBV5-1
CDR3 DNA: TGCGCCAGCAGCGAAATCAGACAGGGGCTGGGCGAGCAGTACTTC
CDR3 protein: CASSEIRQGLGEQYF